The TCR beta chain under discussion was sequenced for a study of CD8 T cells in Susac syndrome (dated by TCRdb to about 2019). About the full investigation: The study used repertoire sequencing to test whether antigen drove CD8+ T cell activation and differentiation in Susac syndrome.

In the case of this clonotype: Its antigen specificity is not known. Per-nucleotide qualities are absent, and no much larger clonotype sits a single base away.

Broader findings and caveats from the paper: The study acknowledged that relatively few individuals were included in the TCR sequencing and HLA analysis.

Peripheral blood CD8+ and CD4+ T cells from healthy donors, Susac syndrome patients and multiple sclerosis patients were profiled using high-throughput TCR beta sequencing. Treatment-naive patients with stable or active relapsing-remitting disease fulfilling revised McDonald criteria were used as multiple sclerosis controls. CD8+ TEMRA cells were enriched by FACS, while bulk CD8+ and CD4+ T cells were purified by magnetic negative isolation. Blood was collected in EDTA tubes and processed within 24 hours, with PBMCs isolated through density gradient centrifugation. PBMCs intended for TCR sequencing were cryopreserved in liquid nitrogen and were subsequently thawed in a 37 degrees C water bath. The sorted or isolated CD4+, CD8+ and CD8+ TEMRA cells had a purity of 90% or higher. The germline ends are 6 bases apart after V is trimmed by 0 bases and J by 0 bases. The germline V gene provides CDR1 SGHVS and CDR2 FNYEAQ. Counted from cysteine to phenylalanine, this CDR3 has 16 amino acids. The DNA shown is the 48-base CDR3, in frame from base 1.

RNA was extracted using the RNeasy kit, and roughly 0.5 to 1 microgram was reverse transcribed with random hexamers. The immunoSEQ multiplex PCR assay, which covers 54 Vbeta and 13 Jbeta segments, was used to amplify TCR beta CDR3 regions. PCR amplification bias was corrected using a synthetic template baseline for primer optimization and computational correction. The original methods were these. Reads were assigned to V, D and J genes according to IMGT and analyzed in immunoSEQ Analyzer, with only productive sequences retained. Clonality was calculated as one minus the Shannon entropy normalized by log2 of the number of productive unique sequences. For each patient and control, public and private clones were evaluated within the 100 most prevalent clones. A clone was defined as Susac-specific if it was absent from the healthy and MS cohorts, from 1052 published viral clones and from other ImmuneACCESS disease sequences. TCRdb reprocessed the public reads (quality trimming at Q25 with fastp, clone calling with MiXCR) and kept in-frame beta chains. All rows with the same CDR3 protein become a single entry with the most common DNA and genes. In this record, the V and J calls reflect TCRdb's handling and not the investigators' own analysis. In this sample the table shows 150,000 to 250,000 distinct CDR3 sequences, nearly 95% of which occur a single time. Of the sample, approximately 0.097% falls within the top ten clones.

Source material: CD4+ T cells from PBMCs. This chain is built from TRBV7-6 and TRBJ2-6; TRBD2 could be the D gene, as 5 bases match. The TCR was taken from a human donor with multiple sclerosis. The DNA sequence reads TGTGCCAGCAGCTTAGCGCGGGTCTCTGGGGCCAACGTCCTGACTTTC. Its amino acids are CASSLARVSGANVLTF.